The 8 T cell receptor beta chains below all came from one sample that was sequenced in a study of blood T cell repertoires in COVID-19. Only in-frame clones appear in the TCRdb table, and some are missing; sequencing was by immunoSEQ multiplex PCR. The data hold tens of thousands of clones, with 88% observed a single time. The sequenced sample consisted of peripheral blood. The source of these receptors is a human donor in a cohort sampled during active COVID-19.

The rearrangement links TRBV7-2 to TRBJ1-5; 7 bases match TRBD1. Trimming took 6 bases from V and 5 from J; bases not matched to a gene: 7. Germline CDR1 SGHTA, CDR2 FQGNSA. The CDR3 is 14 amino acids. The CDR3: CASSSTGPDQPQHF. Here the CDR3 DNA reads TGTGCCAGCAGTTCGACAGGGCCTGATCAGCCCCAGCATTTT.

The rearrangement joins TRBV7-2 to TRBJ1-6; D not resolved. Germline values: CDR1 SGHTA, CDR2 FQGNSA. This CDR3 is built from 17 residues. Trimming stripped 3 bases from V and 5 bases from J, with 17 bases between. For the CDR3, the DNA is TGTGCCAGCAGCTTCCTGAGACCGGGTCTAGATAATTCACCCCTCCACTTT. Encoded protein: CASSFLRPGLDNSPLHF.

This chain connects TRBV2 to TRBJ1-2; 7 bases match TRBD1. The CDR3 contains 13 residues. Per germline, CDR1 SNHLY and CDR2 FYNNEI. After removal of 7 bases from V and 4 bases from J, the junction contained 6 bases not matched to a gene. The CDR3 nucleotides are TGTGCCAGCACCGAGGGGGCAGGCTATGGCTACACCTTC. It yields the protein CASTEGAGYGYTF.

J is TRBJ2-3 and V is TRBV18; maybe TRBD1 (6 bases). CDR3 size: 16 residues. The germline V gene encodes CDR1 KGHSH and CDR2 LQKENI. V lost 1 base and J lost 4, with 15 bases in between. The CDR3 loop is CASSPRGTSVADTQYF. CDR3 sequence (DNA): TGTGCCAGCTCACCACGGGGGACATCGGTGGCAGATACGCAGTATTTT.

The chain recombines TRBV4-3 with TRBJ1-4; D is undetermined. The CDR3 runs 19 residues. Trimming cost V 0 bases and J 0 bases, with 17 bases left between them. CDR1 LGHNA and CDR2 YSLEER come from the germline V gene. CDR3 sequence (DNA): TGCGCCAGCAGCCAAGATCCCGGGGAGGGCGGAGCAACTAATGAAAAACTGTTTTTT. It specifies CASSQDPGEGGATNEKLFF.

The chain uses TRBV6-6 and TRBJ1-5; D not certain. Trimming shortened V by 4 bases and J by 5 bases, and 15 bases separated the two germline ends. The CDR3 is made up of 15 amino acids. CDR1 is MNHNY and CDR2 is SVGAGI in the germline V gene (reference sequence). Here the CDR3 DNA reads TGTGCCAGCAGTTCCGAGGGCAAGCGCCATCAGCCCCAGCATTTT. The encoded protein is CASSSEGKRHQPQHF.

The CDR3 region has the DNA TGTGCCAGCAACGGACAGGGCCCGGAGGACGGGGGTGAAGCTTTCTTT. The encoded protein is CASNGQGPEDGGEAFF. V usage is TRBV6-6 and J usage is TRBJ1-1; 8 bases align to TRBD1. With 7 bases clipped from V and 7 bases from J, the junction kept 17 bases outside the gene matches. The CDR3 is 16 residues long. The germline CDR1 and CDR2 sequences are MNHNY and SVGAGI (reference sequence).

This chain connects TRBV28 to TRBJ1-2, with 12 bases identical to TRBD1. CDR3 length: 14 amino acids. The germline V gene has CDR1 MDHEN and CDR2 SYDVKM. The junction had 4 bases not matched to a gene; V was cut back by 3 bases and J by 8 bases. The CDR3 is CASSFGTGGRGYTF. The CDR3 nucleotides are TGTGCCAGCAGTTTTGGGACAGGGGGCAGAGGCTACACCTTC.